This entry describes one T cell receptor beta chain. V was cut by 2 bases and J by 7 bases, with 15 bases left in between. The CDR3 totals 14 residues. Germline V gene sequence: CDR1 GTSNPN, CDR2 SVGIG (reference sequence). This record comes from a study of human T cells and chemical hapten exposure. As for time point: pre-sensitization, week 0. Specified treatment: therapeutic diphenylcyclopropenone sensitization with weekly scalp DPC. In TCRdb, the RACE reads were re-called with MiXCR into one record per CDR3 protein. The sample holds approximately 90,000 distinct CDR3 sequences, about 9% seen once. The sample here was whole blood, taken in connection with sensitization to the hapten diphenylcyclopropenone (DPC). The receptor was isolated from a middle-aged man with alopecia areata. Some clones in this sample may be carry-over from other donors' samples. V gene TRBV30 combines with J gene TRBJ2-1; D is undetermined. Here the CDR3 reads CAWSRGKMGNEQFF. The DNA of the CDR3 is TGTGCCTGGAGTAGAGGTAAAATGGGTAATGAGCAGTTCTTC.